This passage covers 17 T cell receptor beta chains from one sample sequenced in a study of blood T cells in healthy people across ages. Sample-barcoded 5' priming and a J-beta primer mix drove a second PCR of roughly 7 to 11 cycles. Each CDR3 protein is one row after TCRdb ran MiXCR on the 5' RACE reads. The sample shows about 1.8 million distinct CDR3 sequences, around half of them seen only once. Sequencing input: blood. Receptors originate from a woman in her forties in good health.

The V and J genes are TRBV20-1 and TRBJ2-1; 14 nucleotides align to TRBD2. Germline CDR1 and CDR2: DFQATT and SNEGSKA (reference sequence). CDR3 length: 17 residues. The V segment lost 6 bases and the J segment 4 bases; nucleotides outside the gene matches: 11. Here the CDR3 reads CSAHLTSGGAYYNEQFF. The CDR3 region has the DNA TGCAGTGCCCATTTGACTAGCGGGGGGGCCTATTACAATGAGCAGTTCTTC.

The genes are TRBV4-3 and TRBJ1-6; 8 positions match TRBD1. There are 16 residues in the CDR3. V trimming: 1 base; J trimming: 9 bases; junction bases outside the gene matches: 8. Germline CDR1 and CDR2: LGHNA and YSLEER. For the CDR3, the DNA is TGCGCCAGCAGCCAAGGGACCCAGGGGGCTTTTTCACCCCTCCACTTT. It encodes CASSQGTQGAFSPLHF.

The chain joins TRBV12-3 or TRBV12-4 to TRBJ2-1; TRBD2 agrees at 15 bases. The CDR3 is made up of 16 amino acids. Trimming removed 5 bases from V and 9 bases from J; junction bases left unmatched: 8. CDR3 region: CASSKGLAGGAGEQFF. CDR3 DNA sequence: TGTGCCAGCAGTAAAGGACTAGCGGGGGGGGCTGGTGAGCAGTTCTTC.

V is TRBV20-1 and J is TRBJ1-1; unclear D gene. V dropped 0 bases and J dropped 8 bases, with 10 bases sitting between them. CDR3 size: 12 residues. The germline gives CDR1 DFQATT, CDR2 SNEGSKA (reference sequence). The CDR3 protein is CSARDPGAEAFF. Here the CDR3 DNA reads TGCAGTGCTAGAGATCCAGGAGCGGAAGCTTTCTTT.

This clonotype was observed a handful of times. The J gene is TRBJ2-5, the V gene TRBV20-1, with 13 positions matching TRBD2. This CDR3 is 17 amino acids long. V lost 3 bases and J lost 1; bases outside the gene matches: 8. CDR1 DFQATT and CDR2 SNEGSKA come from the germline V gene (reference sequence). The CDR3 is CSARDPTSGGVQETQYF. The DNA of the CDR3 is TGCAGTGCTAGGGACCCAACTAGCGGGGGGGTCCAAGAGACCCAGTACTTC.

This chain joins TRBV2 and TRBJ2-3; 9 positions match TRBD2. The V segment lost 9 bases and the J segment 1 base; nucleotides outside the gene matches: 2. The CDR3 has 13 amino acids. Germline V gene sequence: CDR1 SNHLY, CDR2 FYNNEI. The CDR3 protein is CARRTSGTDTQYF. The CDR3 bases are TGTGCCAGGCGGACTAGCGGCACAGATACGCAGTATTTT.

The V call is TRBV27, the J call TRBJ1-2, with D hard to call. The germline gives CDR1 MNHEY, CDR2 SMNVEV (reference sequence). The length of the CDR3 is 14 residues. V lost 0 bases to trimming and J lost 6 bases, with 11 bases between them. CDR3 bases: TGTGCCAGCAGTTTATCGAGCCGAAGCCATGGCTACACCTTC. Amino acid sequence: CASSLSSRSHGYTF.

This clonotype was seen a handful of times. The chain recombines TRBV19 with TRBJ1-2; 8 bases agree with TRBD1. The CDR3 extends over 13 amino acids. Trimming removed 10 bases from V and 3 bases from J; junction bases left unmatched: 7. The germline V gene has CDR1 LNHDA and CDR2 SQIVND (reference sequence). The CDR3 loop reads CAIHGQGHYGYTF. CDR3 sequence (DNA): TGTGCCATTCACGGACAGGGCCACTATGGCTACACCTTC.

The V gene is TRBV6-6, the J gene TRBJ2-6; D gene ambiguous. This CDR3 is 15 amino acids long. CDR1 is MNHNY and CDR2 is SVGAGI in the germline V gene (reference sequence). V was clipped by 5 bases and J by 1 base, with 9 bases between them. CDR3 nucleotides: TGTGCCAGCAGTCCCTTTGAATCTGGGGCCAACGTCCTGACTTTC. This encodes CASSPFESGANVLTF.

This chain uses TRBV11-1 with TRBJ2-7; 7 bases fit TRBD1. The V gene end was trimmed by 6 bases and the J gene end by 0 bases; junction bases not matched to a gene: 8. The germline V gene encodes CDR1 SGHAT and CDR2 FQDESV (reference sequence). The CDR3 sequence is 15 residues long. For the CDR3, the DNA is TGTGCCAGCAGTAGGTGGGGACAGAGCTCCTACGAGCAGTACTTC. It encodes CASSRWGQSSYEQYF.

This clonotype appeared a few times. The rearrangement links TRBV7-9 to TRBJ2-7; D perhaps matches TRBD1 (6 bases). CDR3 length equals 16 residues. The germline V gene has CDR1 SEHNR and CDR2 FQNEAQ (reference sequence). Trimming stripped 3 bases from V and 0 bases from J, with 15 bases between. The CDR3 loop reads CASSFLRDKTSYEQYF. CDR3 in DNA: TGTGCCAGCAGCTTTCTCCGGGACAAAACCTCCTACGAGCAGTACTTC.

V gene TRBV20-1 combines with J gene TRBJ2-5; 11 bases fit TRBD2. J was trimmed by 6 bases and V by 3 bases; bases with no gene match: 6. The CDR3 sequence is 14 residues long. Germline assignment: CDR1 DFQATT and CDR2 SNEGSKA (reference sequence). CDR3 loop: CSASSSGGQKTQYF. CDR3 sequence (DNA): TGCAGTGCTAGCTCTAGCGGGGGGCAGAAGACCCAGTACTTC.

Written as DNA, the CDR3 is TGTGCCAGCAGCTTAGATCCTAGTGGCGGACAGGGCGTACAGTACTTC. It specifies CASSLDPSGGQGVQYF. The chain has TRBV7-2 and TRBJ2-5; 8 bases align to TRBD1. The germline V gene encodes CDR1 SGHTA and CDR2 FQGNSA. This CDR3 spans 16 amino acids. V was pared by 1 base and J by 11 bases, with 15 bases of the junction left unmatched. Drawing the rest from reference TRBV7-2 and TRBJ2-5, the complete variable domain is GAGVSQSPSNKVTEKGKDVELRCDPISGHTALYWYRQSLGQGLEFLIYFQGNSAPDKSGLPSDRFSAERTGGSVSTLTIQRTQQEDSAVYLCASSLDPSGGQGVQYFGPGTRLLVL.

The chain recombines TRBV20-1 with TRBJ1-3; 8 nucleotides line up with TRBD1. The germline gives CDR1 DFQATT, CDR2 SNEGSKA (reference sequence). V trimming: 0 bases; J trimming: 0 bases; junction bases outside the gene matches: 4. CDR3 length: 16 amino acids. The CDR3 spells CSARDPGGGSGNTIYF. CDR3 coding DNA: TGCAGTGCTAGAGATCCAGGGGGCGGCTCTGGAAACACCATATATTTT.

This clonotype was seen only once. At one end, the junction sequence differs from germline, possibly due to a read error. V gene TRBV6-1 combines with J gene TRBJ2-7; D may be TRBD1 (5 bases). The germline V gene encodes CDR1 MNHNS and CDR2 SASEGT. There are 14 residues in the CDR3. For the CDR3, the DNA is TGTGCCAGCAGTGAGGGGCCCAGCTCCTGCGAGCAGTACTTC. Translated, it gives CASSEGPSSCEQYF.

This clonotype appeared a few times. The chain joins TRBV11-2 to TRBJ2-5; D not certain. V lost 5 bases and J 2 bases, leaving 9 bases between the germline ends. Germline values: CDR1 SGHAT, CDR2 FQNNGV. The CDR3 runs 13 residues. The CDR3 sequence is CASSVPPQETQYF. CDR3 in DNA: TGTGCCAGCAGCGTCCCTCCGCAAGAGACCCAGTACTTC.

The CDR3 region is CSARDPRLVETQYF. CDR3 nucleotides: TGCAGTGCTAGAGATCCCCGACTGGTGGAGACCCAGTACTTC. The gene calls are TRBV20-1 and TRBJ2-5; the D is unclear. Germline V gives CDR1 DFQATT, CDR2 SNEGSKA (reference sequence). CDR3 length equals 14 residues. V was shortened by 0 bases and J by 5 bases, with 13 bases between the two germline ends.